Listed below are T cell receptor beta chains from one sample, sequenced in a study of blood T cell repertoires in COVID-19. Data came from immunoSEQ multiplex PCR; TCRdb stores just in-frame clones and leaves some out. This sample has nearly 85,000 clones, with over 70% found just once. Sequencing was done on a sample of peripheral blood. These receptors came from a woman aged 55-69 years with acute or convalescent COVID-19. Both conserved end residues are part of each CDR3. A D gene is named only where the DNA matches it firmly. Size values are once, few and many counts, or a class for expanded clones, and some rows have none.

-	TRBV20-1	TRBJ1-2	-	CSASAGQSYGYTF	TGCAGTGCTAGTGCGGGACAATCCTATGGCTACACCTTC
-	TRBV29-1	TRBJ1-2	-	CSVQGGQGGGYGYTF	TGCAGCGTTCAAGGGGGGCAGGGCGGTGGCTATGGCTACACCTTC
-	TRBV5-3	TRBJ1-5	-	CARSLGGQHGNQPQHF	TGTGCCAGAAGCTTGGGGGGGCAACATGGCAATCAGCCCCAGCATTTT
TRBD2	TRBV4-1	TRBJ2-1	few	CASSPPGLAGLSSYNEQFF	TGCGCCAGCAGCCCTCCGGGACTAGCGGGGCTGAGCTCCTACAATGAGCAGTTCTTC
-	TRBV9	TRBJ1-6	-	CASGQSNSPLHF	TGTGCCAGCGGACAGAGTAATTCACCCCTCCACTTT
-	TRBV29-1	TRBJ2-7	few	CSVEHRDPYEQYF	TGCAGCGTGGAGCACAGGGATCCCTACGAGCAGTACTTC
-	TRBV30	TRBJ1-5	-	CAWSGYSNQPQHF	TGTGCCTGGAGTGGCTATAGCAATCAGCCCCAGCATTTT
-	TRBV15	TRBJ2-1	-	CATSRAPFAAEQFF	TGTGCCACCAGCAGAGCCCCTTTTGCGGCTGAGCAGTTCTTC
TRBD2	TRBV5-4	TRBJ2-5	-	CASSLYGGRGETQYF	TGTGCCAGCAGCTTGTACGGCGGGAGAGGGGAGACCCAGTACTTC
-	TRBV7-8	TRBJ1-1	-	CASSFTSRSDTEAFF	TGTGCCAGCAGCTTTACGAGCCGTTCGGACACTGAAGCTTTCTTT
TRBD1	TRBV2	TRBJ1-5	-	CASSVQGDQPQHF	TGTGCCAGCAGCGTACAGGGGGATCAGCCCCAGCATTTT
-	TRBV11-3	TRBJ1-4	-	CASSLGGVVLFF	TGTGCCAGCAGCTTAGGCGGGGTCGTACTGTTTTTT
-	TRBV13	TRBJ1-1	-	CASSLESDTEAFF	TGTGCCAGCAGCTTAGAGTCGGACACTGAAGCTTTCTTT
TRBD1	TRBV10-3	TRBJ1-2	-	CAVGQGKSNYGYTF	TGTGCCGTCGGACAGGGAAAGTCTAACTATGGCTACACCTTC
-	TRBV20-1	TRBJ2-3	-	CSASRRGTDTQYF	TGCAGTGCTAGTAGGCGGGGCACAGATACGCAGTATTTT
TRBD1	TRBV27	TRBJ1-1	few	CASSSGTGGDGAEAFF	TGTGCCAGCAGTTCCGGGACAGGGGGGGATGGTGCTGAAGCTTTCTTT
-	TRBV11-2	TRBJ2-1	-	CASSLPVDEQFF	TGTGCCAGCAGCTTACCGGTTGATGAGCAGTTCTTC
TRBD1	TRBV6-6	TRBJ1-3	few	CASSYGTGDGNTIYF	TGTGCCAGCAGTTACGGGACAGGGGACGGAAACACCATATATTTT
-	TRBV9	TRBJ2-7	-	CASSVSFRGGPAYEQYF	TGTGCCAGCAGCGTCAGTTTCCGGGGAGGCCCAGCCTACGAGCAGTACTTC
-	TRBV7-2	TRBJ2-1	-	CASTIQSAGQQFF	TGTGCCAGCACCATACAGTCGGCAGGCCAGCAGTTCTTC
-	TRBV19	TRBJ2-2	once	CASSDPRAGSRITGELFF	TGTGCCAGTAGCGATCCGAGAGCAGGGTCACGAATCACCGGGGAGCTGTTTTTT
TRBD1	TRBV11-3	TRBJ2-7	-	CASSFLPRSGQGVYEQYF	TGTGCCAGCAGCTTTCTCCCTAGAAGCGGACAGGGGGTCTACGAGCAGTACTTC
-	TRBV21-1	TRBJ1-3	-	CASSRQGRGSGNTIYF	TGTGCCAGCAGCAGACAGGGTAGGGGCTCTGGAAACACCATATATTTT
TRBD1	TRBV7-2	TRBJ1-2	-	CASSFPQGANYGYTF	TGTGCCAGCAGCTTCCCACAGGGGGCTAACTATGGCTACACCTTC
TRBD1	TRBV7-2	TRBJ1-1	few	CASSFSWGQKAFF	TGTGCCAGCAGCTTTAGTTGGGGACAGAAAGCTTTCTTT
TRBD1	TRBV27	TRBJ2-4	few	CASSPGQGGNIQYF	TGTGCCAGCAGTCCTGGACAGGGTGGTAACATTCAGTACTTC
-	TRBV7-9	TRBJ1-1	-	CASSLDGGNEAFF	TGTGCCAGCAGCTTAGACGGGGGGAATGAAGCTTTCTTT
TRBD2	TRBV5-1	TRBJ2-2	-	CASSSGSGSSAGELFF	TGCGCCAGCAGCTCTGGTAGCGGGAGTTCTGCCGGGGAGCTGTTTTTT
TRBD2	TRBV27	TRBJ2-1	-	CASSLGRAVYNEQFF	TGTGCCAGCAGTTTGGGGAGGGCAGTTTACAATGAGCAGTTCTTC
TRBD1	TRBV5-1	TRBJ2-4	-	CASSLGTALAKNIQYF	TGCGCCAGCAGCCTCGGGACAGCTTTAGCCAAAAACATTCAGTACTTC
TRBD1	TRBV4-1	TRBJ2-2	-	CASSSRDRNTGELFF	TGCGCCAGCAGCTCCCGGGACAGGAACACCGGGGAGCTGTTTTTT
-	TRBV24-1	TRBJ1-1	-	CATSETDTMNTEAFF	TGTGCCACCAGTGAAACGGACACCATGAACACTGAAGCTTTCTTT
-	TRBV14	TRBJ1-2	-	CASSQVQLVMSETFYGYTF	TGTGCCAGCAGCCAAGTGCAATTGGTTATGTCAGAGACTTTCTATGGCTACACCTTC
TRBD1	TRBV5-1	TRBJ1-1	-	CASSLTGVHTEAFF	TGCGCCAGCAGCTTGACAGGGGTGCACACTGAAGCTTTCTTT
TRBD1	TRBV2	TRBJ1-3	-	CASSETGTGAGNTIYF	TGTGCCAGCAGTGAAACGGGGACAGGGGCAGGAAACACCATATATTTT
-	TRBV18	TRBJ1-2	-	CASSPPGNYGYTF	TGTGCCAGCTCACCCCCAGGGAACTATGGCTACACCTTC